This record looks at one T cell receptor (beta chain) sequence and its context. This sample is drawn from a study of blood T cell repertoires in COVID-19. The wider study: Collection of acute and convalescent COVID-19 samples took place in the United States, Italy and Spain. Sources were T cells, B-cell-depleted T cells, or PBMCs; the material itself was cDNA or gDNA.

In the authors' workflow: How many nucleated cells were present was estimated from reference gene primer amplification. The assay was immunoSEQ multiplex PCR, and TCRdb's table has in-frame clones only and misses some. V and J calls and clone size come straight from that table; D and trimming were deduced from the DNA. The sample holds some 21,000 clones; around 69% are singletons and the top ten take roughly 20%. V dropped 6 bases and J dropped 3; count of bases not matched to a gene: 17. The CDR3 covers 17 residues. In germline, CDR1 is MDHEN, CDR2 SYDVKM. The chain carries TRBV28 and TRBJ2-7, with TRBD2 matching over 7 bases. Sequencing was done on a sample of peripheral blood. The receptor was derived from a human donor in a cohort sampled during active or convalescent COVID-19. The CDR3 region is CASRGFSGLQTNYEQYF. CDR3 sequence (DNA): TGTGCCAGCAGAGGGTTTAGCGGGCTTCAGACGAACTACGAGCAGTACTTC.